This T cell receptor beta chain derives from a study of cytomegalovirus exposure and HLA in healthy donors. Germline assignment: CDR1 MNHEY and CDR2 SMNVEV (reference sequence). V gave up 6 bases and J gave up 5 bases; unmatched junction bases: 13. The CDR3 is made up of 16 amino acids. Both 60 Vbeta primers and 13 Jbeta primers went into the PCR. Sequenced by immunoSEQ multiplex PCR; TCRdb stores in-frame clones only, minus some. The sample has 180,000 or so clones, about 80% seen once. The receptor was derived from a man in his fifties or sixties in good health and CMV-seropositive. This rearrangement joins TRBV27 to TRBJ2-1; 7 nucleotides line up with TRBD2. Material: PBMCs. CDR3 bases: TGTGCCAGCAGCCCACTGCCGGGACTACCCGACAATGAGCAGTTCTTC. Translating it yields CASSPLPGLPDNEQFF.